The clone carrying this TCR beta chain was found a few times. Its cognate antigen is unknown. Generated by immunoSEQ multiplex PCR, the TCRdb table keeps only in-frame clones and is missing some. The sample consists of about 43,000 clones, roughly 67% of them appearing once. This sample was taken from a study of radiotherapy plus CTLA-4 blockade in lung cancer. For the study at large: In approximately 17% of patients, objective responses were seen; 30% to 35% had disease control. Study observations and caveats: Blood saw expansion of tumor-derived TCR clones after radiotherapy plus ipilimumab.

CDR1 and CDR2 (germline): MNHEY, SMNVEV (reference sequence). CDR3 size: 13 residues. Trimming pared 3 bases from V and 5 bases from J, leaving 10 bases between. The V and J genes are TRBV27 and TRBJ1-1; D is uncertain. This TCR was sampled from a human donor with non-small cell lung cancer who had a partial response to radiotherapy plus ipilimumab. Sequencing used peripheral blood, obtained from a patient treated with radiotherapy plus ipilimumab. CDR3 nucleotide sequence: TGTGCCAGCAGTTTTCGGGGTGGGACTGAAGCTTTCTTT. Its translation: CASSFRGGTEAFF.